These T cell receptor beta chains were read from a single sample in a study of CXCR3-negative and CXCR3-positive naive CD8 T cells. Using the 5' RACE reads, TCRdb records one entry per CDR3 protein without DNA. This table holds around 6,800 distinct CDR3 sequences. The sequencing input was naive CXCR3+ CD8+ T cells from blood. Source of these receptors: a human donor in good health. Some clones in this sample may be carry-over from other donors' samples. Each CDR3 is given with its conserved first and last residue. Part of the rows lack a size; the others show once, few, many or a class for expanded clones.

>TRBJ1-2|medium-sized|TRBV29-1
CSVEERLYGYTF
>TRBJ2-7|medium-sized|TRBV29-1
CSVEDGGRNEQYF
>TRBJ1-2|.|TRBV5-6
CASSLTGGNYGYTF
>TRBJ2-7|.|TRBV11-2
CASSLALRYEQYF
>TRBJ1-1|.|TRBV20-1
CSATDMGAGTEAFF
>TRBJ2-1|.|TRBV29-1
CSVEDLGGLNEQFF
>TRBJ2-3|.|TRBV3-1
CASSPGQDPLPQYF
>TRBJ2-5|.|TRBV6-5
CASTNAQETQYF
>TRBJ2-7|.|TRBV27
CASSTSGRAYEQYF
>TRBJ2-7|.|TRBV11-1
CASSPDVLWNEQYF
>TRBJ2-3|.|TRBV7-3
CASSPFPGTTDTQYF
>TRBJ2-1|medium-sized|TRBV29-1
CSVEDLGNEQFF